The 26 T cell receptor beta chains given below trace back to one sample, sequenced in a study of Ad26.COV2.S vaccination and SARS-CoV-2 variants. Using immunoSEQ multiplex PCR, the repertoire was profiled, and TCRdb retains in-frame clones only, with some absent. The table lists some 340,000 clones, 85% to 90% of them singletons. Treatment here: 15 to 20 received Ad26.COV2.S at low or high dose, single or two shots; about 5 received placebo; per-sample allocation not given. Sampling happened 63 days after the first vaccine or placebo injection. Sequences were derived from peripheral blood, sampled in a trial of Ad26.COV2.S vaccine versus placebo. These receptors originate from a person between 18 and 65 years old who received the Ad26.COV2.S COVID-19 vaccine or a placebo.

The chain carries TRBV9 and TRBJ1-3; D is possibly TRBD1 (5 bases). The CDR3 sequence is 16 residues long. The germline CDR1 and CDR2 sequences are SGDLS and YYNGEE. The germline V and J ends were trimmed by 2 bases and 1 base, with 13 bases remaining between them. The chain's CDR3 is CASSVRLGVSGNTIYF. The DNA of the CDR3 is TGTGCCAGCAGCGTCAGGTTGGGGGTATCTGGAAACACCATATATTTT.

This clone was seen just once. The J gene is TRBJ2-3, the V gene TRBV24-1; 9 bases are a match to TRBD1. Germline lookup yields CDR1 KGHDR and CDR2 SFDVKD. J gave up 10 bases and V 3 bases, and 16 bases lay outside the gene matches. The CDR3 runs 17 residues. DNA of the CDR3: TGTGCCACCAGTGATGGGGGTCGGGGACAGGGTCACTTGGCGCAGTATTTT. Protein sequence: CATSDGGRGQGHLAQYF.

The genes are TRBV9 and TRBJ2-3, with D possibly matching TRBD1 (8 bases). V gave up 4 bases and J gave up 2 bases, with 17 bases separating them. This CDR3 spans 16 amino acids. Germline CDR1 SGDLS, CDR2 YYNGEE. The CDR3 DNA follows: TGTGCCAGCAGCCCAGGGGGCGGGGGTTTCACAGATACGCAGTATTTT. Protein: CASSPGGGGFTDTQYF.

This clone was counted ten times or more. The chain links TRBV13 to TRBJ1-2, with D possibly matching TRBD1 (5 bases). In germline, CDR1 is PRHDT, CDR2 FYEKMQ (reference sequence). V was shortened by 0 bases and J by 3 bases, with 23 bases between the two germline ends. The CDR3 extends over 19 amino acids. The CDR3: CASSLGSYGFSGEDYGYTF. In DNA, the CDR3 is TGTGCCAGCAGCTTAGGGTCGTACGGATTTTCGGGGGAGGACTATGGCTACACCTTC. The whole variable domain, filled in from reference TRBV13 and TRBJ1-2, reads AAGVIQSPRHLIKEKRETATLKCYPIPRHDTVYWYQQGPGQDPQFLISFYEKMQSDKGSIPDRFSAQQFSDYHSELNMSSLELGDSALYFCASSLGSYGFSGEDYGYTFGSGTRLTVV.

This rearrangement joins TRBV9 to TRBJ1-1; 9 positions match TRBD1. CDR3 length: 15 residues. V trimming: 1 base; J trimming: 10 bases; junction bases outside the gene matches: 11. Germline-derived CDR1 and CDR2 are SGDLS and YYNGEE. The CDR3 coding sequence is TGTGCCAGCAGCGTATCCGGGACAGGGCTCTCGAGAGCTTTCTTT. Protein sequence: CASSVSGTGLSRAFF.

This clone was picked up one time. The DNA of the CDR3 is TGTGCCAGCAGCTCCGGGGGGCCGTCAGTGTACAATGAGCAGTTCTTC. As protein: CASSSGGPSVYNEQFF. The chain employs TRBV7-2 and TRBJ2-1; tentative D call: TRBD2 (7 bases). CDR3 length: 16 amino acids. Germline V gene lookup returns CDR1 SGHTA and CDR2 FQGNSA. V dropped 4 bases and J dropped 4 bases, with 17 bases sitting between them.

The CDR3 DNA follows: TGTGCCAGCTCACCTAGTATGGATTTCACCGGGGAGCTGTTTTTT. Its protein product is CASSPSMDFTGELFF. The chain joins TRBV18 to TRBJ2-2; the D is unclear. Trimming removed 3 bases from V and 4 bases from J, with 12 bases in between. The germline CDR1 and CDR2 sequences are KGHSH and LQKENI. The CDR3 is made up of 15 amino acids.

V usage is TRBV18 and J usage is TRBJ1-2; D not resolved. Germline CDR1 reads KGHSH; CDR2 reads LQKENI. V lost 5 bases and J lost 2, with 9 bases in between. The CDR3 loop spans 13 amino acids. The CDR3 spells CASSEPANYGYTF. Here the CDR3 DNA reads TGTGCCAGCTCAGAACCAGCCAACTATGGCTACACCTTC.

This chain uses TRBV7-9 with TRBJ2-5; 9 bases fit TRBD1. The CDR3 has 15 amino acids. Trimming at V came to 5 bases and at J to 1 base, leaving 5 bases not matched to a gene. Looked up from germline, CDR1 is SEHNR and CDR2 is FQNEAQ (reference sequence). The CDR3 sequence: CASSRDRDAQETQYF. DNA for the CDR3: TGTGCCAGCAGCCGGGACAGGGACGCCCAAGAGACCCAGTACTTC.

CDR3 in amino acids: CASSRRGQAYGYTF. DNA for the CDR3: TGTGCCAGCAGTCGAAGAGGACAGGCCTATGGCTACACCTTC. The J gene is TRBJ1-2, the V gene TRBV7-3, with 7 bases matching TRBD1. Germline CDR1 SGHTA, CDR2 FQGTGA. This CDR3 comprises 14 residues. Germline trimming cut 6 bases from V and 4 bases from J; bases unmatched to any gene: 8.

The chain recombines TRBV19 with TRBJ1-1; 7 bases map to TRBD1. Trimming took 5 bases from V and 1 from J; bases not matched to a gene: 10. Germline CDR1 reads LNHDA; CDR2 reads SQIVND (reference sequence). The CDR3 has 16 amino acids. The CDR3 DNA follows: TGTGCCAGTAGTGATGACAGGGCAAACTCGAACACTGAAGCTTTCTTT. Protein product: CASSDDRANSNTEAFF.

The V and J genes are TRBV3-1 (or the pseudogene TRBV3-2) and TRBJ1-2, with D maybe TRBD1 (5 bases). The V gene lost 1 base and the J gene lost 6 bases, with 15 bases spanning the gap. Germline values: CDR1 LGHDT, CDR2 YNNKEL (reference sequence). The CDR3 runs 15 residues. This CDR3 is CASSQGGVHSNGYTF. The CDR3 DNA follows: TGTGCCAGCAGCCAAGGGGGGGTCCATTCCAATGGCTACACCTTC.

The CDR3 region is CASSETPPNYGYTF. CDR3 bases: TGTGCCAGCAGTGAGACACCACCTAACTATGGCTACACCTTC. The V and J genes are TRBV6-1 and TRBJ1-2, with D hard to call. Germline assignment: CDR1 MNHNS and CDR2 SASEGT. V was shortened by 3 bases and J by 0 bases, with 8 bases between the two germline ends. The CDR3 sequence is 14 residues long.

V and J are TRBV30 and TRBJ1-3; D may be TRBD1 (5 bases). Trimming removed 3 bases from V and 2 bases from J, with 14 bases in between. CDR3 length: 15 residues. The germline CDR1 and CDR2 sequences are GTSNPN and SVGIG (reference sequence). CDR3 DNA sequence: TGTGCCTGGAGGGATAAGACAGAGGCTGGAAACACCATATATTTT. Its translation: CAWRDKTEAGNTIYF.

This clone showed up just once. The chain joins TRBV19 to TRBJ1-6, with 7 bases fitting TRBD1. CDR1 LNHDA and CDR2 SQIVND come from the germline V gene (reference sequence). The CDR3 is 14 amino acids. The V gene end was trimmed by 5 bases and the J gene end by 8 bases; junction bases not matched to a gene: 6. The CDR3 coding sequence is TGTGCCAGTAGTCTCGGACAGGTGGATTCACCCCTCCACTTT. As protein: CASSLGQVDSPLHF.

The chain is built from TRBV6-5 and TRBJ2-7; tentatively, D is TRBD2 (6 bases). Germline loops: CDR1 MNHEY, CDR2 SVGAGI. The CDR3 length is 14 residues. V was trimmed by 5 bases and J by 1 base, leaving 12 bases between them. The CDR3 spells CASSIGGKSYEQYF. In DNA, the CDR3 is TGTGCCAGCAGTATCGGGGGAAAATCCTACGAGCAGTACTTC.

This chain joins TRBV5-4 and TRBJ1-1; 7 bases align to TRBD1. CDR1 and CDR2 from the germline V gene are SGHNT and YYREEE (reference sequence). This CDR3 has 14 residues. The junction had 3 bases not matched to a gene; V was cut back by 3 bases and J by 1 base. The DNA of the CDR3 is TGTGCCAGCAGCTGGGGGGACAGGAACACTGAAGCTTTCTTT. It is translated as CASSWGDRNTEAFF.

CDR3 sequence: CASSPPGQASNEQFF. The CDR3 bases are TGTGCCAGCTCACCTCCGGGACAGGCATCCAATGAGCAGTTCTTC. J is TRBJ2-1 and V is TRBV18; 8 bases match TRBD1. V shed 3 bases, J shed 6 bases, and the junction held 7 bases outside the gene matches. This CDR3 contains 15 residues. CDR1 KGHSH and CDR2 LQKENI come from the germline V gene.

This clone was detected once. The DNA of the CDR3 is TGTGCCAGCAGCCAAGGGGGACAGCACGCCTACGAGCAGTACTTC. Amino acid sequence: CASSQGGQHAYEQYF. This rearrangement joins TRBV4-2 to TRBJ2-7; 7 nucleotides line up with TRBD1. V lost 1 base to trimming and J lost 2 bases; unmatched junction nucleotides: 5. The CDR3 sequence is 15 residues long. Looked up from germline, CDR1 is LGHNA and CDR2 is YNFKEQ.

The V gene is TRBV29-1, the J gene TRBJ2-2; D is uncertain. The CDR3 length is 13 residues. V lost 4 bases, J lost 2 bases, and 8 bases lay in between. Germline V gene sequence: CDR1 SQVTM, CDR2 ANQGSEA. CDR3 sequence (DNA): TGCAGCGTTGCTTACAGCAACACCGGGGAGCTGTTTTTT. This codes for CSVAYSNTGELFF.

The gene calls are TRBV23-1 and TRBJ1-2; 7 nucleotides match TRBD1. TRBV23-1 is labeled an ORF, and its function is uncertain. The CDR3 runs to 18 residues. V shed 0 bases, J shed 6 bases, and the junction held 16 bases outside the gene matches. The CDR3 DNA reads TGCGCCAGCAGTCAATCCGGGGATGTTGTAGGGGGCGTCAATGGCTACACCTTC. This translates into CASSQSGDVVGGVNGYTF.

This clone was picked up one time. The CDR3 coding sequence is TGTGCCAGCAGCTGGGGGCCCTACCAAGAGACCCAGTACTTC. Its protein product is CASSWGPYQETQYF. V usage is TRBV5-6 and J usage is TRBJ2-5, with D tentatively TRBD1 (6 bases). Per the germline V gene, CDR1 is SGHDT and CDR2 is YYEEEE. CDR3 length: 14 residues. Between the trimmed V and J ends, which lost 3 bases and 0 bases, there was a span of 9 bases. Based on the CDR3 plus reference TRBV5-6 and TRBJ2-5, the full variable domain is DAGVTQSPTHLIKTRGQQVTLRCSPKSGHDTVSWYQQALGQGPQFIFQYYEEEERQRGNFPDRFSGHQFPNYSSELNVNALLLGDSALYLCASSWGPYQETQYFGPGTRLLVL.

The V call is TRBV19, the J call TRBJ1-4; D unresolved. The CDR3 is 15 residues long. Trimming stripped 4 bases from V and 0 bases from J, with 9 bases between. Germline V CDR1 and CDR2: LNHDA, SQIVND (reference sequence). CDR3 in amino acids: CASSTTATTNEKLFF. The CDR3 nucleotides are TGTGCCAGTAGTACCACAGCTACAACTAATGAAAAACTGTTTTTT.

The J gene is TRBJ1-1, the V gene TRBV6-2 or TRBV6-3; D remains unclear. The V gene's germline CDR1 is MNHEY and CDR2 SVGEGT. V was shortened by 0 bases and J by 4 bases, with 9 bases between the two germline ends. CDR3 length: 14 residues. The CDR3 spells CASSYSKHATEAFF. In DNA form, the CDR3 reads TGTGCCAGCAGTTACTCGAAGCATGCCACTGAAGCTTTCTTT.

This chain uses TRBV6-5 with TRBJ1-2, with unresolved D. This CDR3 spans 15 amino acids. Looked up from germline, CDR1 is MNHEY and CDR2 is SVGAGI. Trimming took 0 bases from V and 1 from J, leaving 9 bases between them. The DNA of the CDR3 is TGTGCCAGCAGTTACTCCCCAAGGAGTAACTATGGCTACACCTTC. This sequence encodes CASSYSPRSNYGYTF.

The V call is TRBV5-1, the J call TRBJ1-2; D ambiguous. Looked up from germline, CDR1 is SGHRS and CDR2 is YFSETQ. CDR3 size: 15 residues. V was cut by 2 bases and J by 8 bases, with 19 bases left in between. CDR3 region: CASSFGRVGKRGYTF. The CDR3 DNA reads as TGCGCCAGCAGCTTCGGTCGGGTTGGGAAGAGGGGCTACACCTTC.